The 26 T cell receptor beta chains below come from one sample, sequenced in a study of blood T cells in healthy people across ages. A second PCR of about 6 to 11 cycles used a sample-barcoded 5' primer and a J-beta primer mix. One entry per CDR3 protein, called by TCRdb with MiXCR from the 5' RACE reads. The table includes hundreds of thousands of distinct CDR3 sequences, 52% detected once. The material sequenced was blood. The source is a woman over 75 in good health.

The V and J genes are TRBV24-1 and TRBJ2-7; D could derive from TRBD1 or TRBD2 (6 bases each). Trimming cost V 1 base and J 7 bases, with 16 bases left between them. CDR1 is KGHDR and CDR2 is SFDVKD in the germline V gene. The CDR3 is 15 amino acids. The CDR3 spells CATSDFLEGGNEQYF. CDR3 bases: TGTGCCACCAGTGATTTCCTCGAGGGGGGCAATGAGCAGTACTTC.

For this clonotype: A much bigger clone sits one base away, suggesting this may be a read error. The J gene is TRBJ2-4, the V gene TRBV12-3 or TRBV12-4; no clear D. This CDR3 has 12 amino acids. CDR3 protein: CASTQAKHIQYF. The CDR3 coding sequence is TGTGCCAGCACACAAGCCAAACACATTCAGTACTTC.

This clonotype occurred a few times. This chain connects TRBV5-1 to TRBJ2-1; TRBD2 aligns across 7 bases. V was pared by 7 bases and J by 2 bases, with 12 bases of the junction left unmatched. Germline loops: CDR1 SGHRS, CDR2 YFSETQ. CDR3 size: 16 residues. Here the CDR3 DNA reads TGCGCCAGCGGGAGGGGCCCCCCAGGAACCTACAATGAGCAGTTCTTC. Its protein product is CASGRGPPGTYNEQFF.

This clonotype has just a few counts. The germline gene is not matched at one end of the junction; a read error may be the cause. This chain uses TRBV27 with TRBJ2-7; TRBD1 might be the D (6 bases). CDR3 length: 14 amino acids. Germline V gene data show CDR1 as MNHEY and CDR2 as SMNVEV (reference sequence). The CDR3 reads CTSRYRDTSYEQYF. The CDR3 region has the DNA TGTACCAGCAGATACCGGGACACCTCCTACGAGCAGTACTTC.

The chain employs TRBV10-3 and TRBJ2-5; 10 nucleotides match TRBD2. The ends lost 4 bases at V and 11 bases at J; junction bases unmatched: 10. There are 14 residues in the CDR3. The germline V gene has CDR1 ENHRY and CDR2 SYGVKD. CDR3 coding DNA: TGTGCCATCAGTGCTAGCGGGGGTACGAATGTGCAGTACTTC. It yields the protein CAISASGGTNVQYF.

This clonotype has at least ten counts. The rearrangement links TRBV5-1 to TRBJ2-7; perhaps TRBD2 as D (5 bases). The germline V gene has CDR1 SGHRS and CDR2 YFSETQ. Trimming removed 5 bases at V and 2 bases at J, with 8 bases between. The CDR3 has 12 residues. CDR3 sequence: CASRDCTYEQYF. The DNA of the CDR3 is TGCGCCAGCAGGGACTGTACCTACGAGCAGTACTTC.

Notes on this clonotype: One end of the junction fails to match germline, which may point to a read error. This rearrangement joins TRBV5-1 to TRBJ2-2; D is possibly TRBD1 or TRBD2 (6 bases each). The CDR3 covers 15 residues. Germline CDR1 and CDR2: SGHRS and YFSETQ. The CDR3 here is CASTRMGGDTGKLFF. In DNA, the CDR3 is TGCGCCAGCACCCGAATGGGGGGCGATACCGGGAAGCTGTTTTTT.

CDR3 coding DNA: TGCAGTGCTAGCGGGGGGGCCGACTACAATGAGCAGTTCTTC. Translated: CSASGGADYNEQFF. The chain employs TRBV20-1 and TRBJ2-1, with 8 bases aligning to TRBD2. This CDR3 comprises 14 residues. The trim removed 3 bases at V and 3 bases at J, leaving 4 bases unmatched. Germline CDR1 and CDR2: DFQATT and SNEGSKA (reference sequence).

The rearrangement links TRBV4-1 to TRBJ2-1, with TRBD2 identical over 11 bases. From germline, CDR1 is MGHRA and CDR2 YSYEKL. V shed 0 bases, J shed 7 bases, and the junction held 5 bases outside the gene matches. The CDR3 is 16 residues long. The CDR3 DNA follows: TGCGCCAGCAGCCAAGAAGTAGCGGGGGGGCGAAATGAGCAGTTCTTC. Translating gives CASSQEVAGGRNEQFF.

This clonotype was seen a handful of times. This rearrangement joins TRBV6-2 or TRBV6-3 to TRBJ2-1, with 9 bases that match TRBD1. Germline V gives CDR1 MNHEY, CDR2 SVGEGT. The CDR3 is 15 amino acids. V gave up 3 bases and J gave up 12 bases; unmatched junction bases: 12. The CDR3 region is CASSYPGTGPSGQFF. The CDR3 DNA follows: TGTGCCAGCAGTTATCCCGGGACAGGGCCTAGTGGGCAGTTCTTC.

This clonotype was counted ten times or more. The J gene is TRBJ1-2, the V gene TRBV6-5, with D tentatively TRBD1 (6 bases). The V end was cut by 5 bases, the J end by 7 bases, with 14 bases between. CDR1 and CDR2 from the germline V gene are MNHEY and SVGAGI. CDR3 length equals 13 residues. The CDR3 loop reads CASSTPRGGGYTF. For the CDR3, the DNA is TGTGCCAGCAGTACCCCCAGGGGTGGTGGCTACACCTTC.

This clonotype was observed a handful of times. The CDR3 spells CASSPDRQRGEKLFF. DNA for the CDR3: TGTGCCAGCAGCCCGGACCGACAGAGGGGTGAAAAACTGTTTTTT. This chain uses TRBV7-9 with TRBJ1-4; a possible D gene is TRBD1 (5 bases). Trimming left V 5 bases short and J 7 bases short, with 17 bases between. The CDR3 sequence is 15 residues long. The germline V gene has CDR1 SEHNR and CDR2 FQNEAQ (reference sequence).

The chain is built from TRBV13 and TRBJ2-7; D possibly corresponds to TRBD2 (5 bases). The better agreement between TRBJ2-5 and the DNA end casts doubt on the J call. Germline V CDR1 and CDR2: PRHDT, FYEKMQ (reference sequence). This CDR3 is built from 16 residues. The DNA of the CDR3 is TGTGCCAGCAGCTTAGAGCGTGGTAGCGAGGTGGAGACCCAGTACTTC. Protein: CASSLERGSEVETQYF.

In this sample, this clonotype turned up many times. The chain uses TRBV29-1 and TRBJ2-1; D ambiguous. Germline V gives CDR1 SQVTM, CDR2 ANQGSEA. The CDR3 contains 12 residues. Deletions cut 4 bases from V and 3 bases from J, with 7 bases between. CDR3 protein: CSVGSDYNEQFF. The CDR3 DNA reads as TGCAGCGTTGGATCAGACTACAATGAGCAGTTCTTC.

Of note for this clonotype: This clone may be a read error of a much larger clone one base away. V gene TRBV7-2 combines with J gene TRBJ2-7; unclear D gene. This CDR3 is built from 15 residues. Trimming removed 2 bases from V and 7 bases from J, with 18 bases in between. CDR1 is SGHTA, CDR2 FQGNSA, per germline. The CDR3 nucleotides are TGTGCCAGCAGCTTAAAGGGTCTGTCCCCCAATGAGCAGTACTTC. Residues: CASSLKGLSPNEQYF.

Remarks on this clonotype: The junction does not match germline at one end; this may be a read error. CDR3 nucleotide sequence: TGTGCTAGCAGCTTAGAGGAGGGCCCGGGAACCGGGCGCCCGCAGTATTTT. Its protein product is CASSLEEGPGTGRPQYF. The V call is TRBV7-7, the J call TRBJ2-3; possible D gene TRBD2, 6 bases. CDR1 is SSHAT, CDR2 FNYEAQ, per germline (reference sequence). This CDR3 spans 17 amino acids.

The chain is built from TRBV6-4 and TRBJ1-6; 8 bases fit TRBD1. Germline values: CDR1 MRHNA, CDR2 SNTAGT. The junction had 17 bases not matched to a gene; V was cut back by 4 bases and J by 18 bases. The length of the CDR3 is 15 residues. The CDR3 DNA reads as TGTGCCAGCAGTGCCGAGGCAGGGGGCTCATCATCCCCCCACTTT. Protein sequence: CASSAEAGGSSSPHF.

The V and J genes are TRBV5-1 and TRBJ1-2; D not certain. Trimming shortened V by 0 bases and J by 7 bases, and 13 bases separated the two germline ends. The germline V gene encodes CDR1 SGHRS and CDR2 YFSETQ. The CDR3 totals 14 residues. The CDR3 sequence: CASSLEAATGGYTF. The DNA for the CDR3 is TGCGCCAGCAGCTTGGAGGCGGCAACGGGTGGCTACACCTTC.

This clonotype has more than one count but fewer than ten. The CDR3, as DNA: TGCAGTGCTAGCGACAGGAGCAATCAGCCCCAGCATTTT. Its protein is CSASDRSNQPQHF. This chain links TRBV20-1 with TRBJ1-5, with a tentative D call TRBD1 (6 bases). The CDR3 runs to 13 residues. Germline V lookup: CDR1 DFQATT, CDR2 SNEGSKA (reference sequence). The ends were cut back, 3 bases at V and 1 base at J, with 7 bases in the middle.

This clonotype was seen only a few times. The chain is built from TRBV28 and TRBJ1-4; possible D gene TRBD1, 6 bases. Trimming took off 1 base at V and 14 bases at J, with 17 bases between the two ends. Looked up from germline, CDR1 is MDHEN and CDR2 is SYDVKM. There are 14 residues in the CDR3. The CDR3 sequence is CASSLFSVGGRLFF. DNA of the CDR3: TGTGCCAGCAGTTTATTTTCCGTCGGGGGGCGGCTGTTTTTT.

The table lists this clonotype with a few counts. The V call is TRBV12-3 or TRBV12-4, the J call TRBJ1-1; D remains ambiguous. The germline V and J ends were trimmed by 5 bases and 6 bases, with 13 bases remaining between them. CDR3 length: 13 residues. The CDR3 loop reads CASSVGLMAEAFF. DNA for the CDR3: TGTGCCAGCAGTGTCGGTCTTATGGCTGAAGCTTTCTTT.

In the case of this clonotype: This may be a read error: a much more frequent sequence differs by one nucleotide. This sequence joins TRBV9 and TRBJ2-1; D not resolved. The closer fit of TRBJ2-7 to the DNA end suggests the J call may be wrong. CDR1 is SGDLS and CDR2 is YYNGEE in the germline V gene. The CDR3 is made up of 13 amino acids. CDR3 region: CASSVAPYNEQYF. CDR3 coding DNA: TGTGCCAGCAGCGTAGCCCCCTACAATGAGCAGTACTTC.

The rearrangement uses TRBV5-1 and TRBJ1-2; 7 nucleotides match TRBD1. The CDR3 totals 17 residues. V shed 2 bases and J 3 bases; nucleotides not matched to a gene: 13. Per the germline V gene, CDR1 is SGHRS and CDR2 is YFSETQ. The CDR3 loop is CASSFKPGTATDYGYTF. The CDR3 nucleotides read TGCGCCAGCAGCTTCAAACCAGGGACAGCAACCGACTATGGCTACACCTTC.

CDR3 DNA: TGCGCCAGCAGCCCAAATCCCGGGACAGCGAACACCGGGGAGCTGTTTTTT. Encoded protein: CASSPNPGTANTGELFF. The chain has TRBV5-1 and TRBJ2-2; 7 bases are shared with TRBD1. The V segment lost 4 bases and the J segment 0 bases; nucleotides outside the gene matches: 9. The length of the CDR3 is 17 residues. Germline loops: CDR1 SGHRS, CDR2 YFSETQ.

This clonotype was counted at least ten times. The chain uses TRBV29-1 and TRBJ2-5; D remains ambiguous. From germline, CDR1 is SQVTM and CDR2 ANQGSEA. V was shortened by 6 bases and J by 4 bases, with 9 bases between the two germline ends. CDR3 size: 11 residues. The CDR3 spells CSVSTGETQYF. The CDR3 DNA follows: TGCAGCGTATCGACGGGAGAGACCCAGTACTTC.

Remarks on this clonotype: This may arise from a read error, as a much more abundant clone is one base away. J is TRBJ2-3 and V is TRBV12-3 or TRBV12-4, with D possibly TRBD2 on 6 matching bases. This CDR3 contains 15 residues. Trimming took 3 bases from V and 1 from J, leaving 11 bases between them. The CDR3 here is CASSFNTGGTDTQYF. The CDR3 DNA sequence: TGTGCCAGCAGTTTCAACACGGGAGGCACAGATACGCAGTATTTT.